Included here is one T cell receptor (beta chain) sequence, with context. Its antigen is undetermined. This specimen comes from a study of monozygotic twins with inflammatory bowel disease. Making each TCR library took approximately 3,700 ng of total RNA. TCRdb re-called the 5' RACE reads and shows each CDR3 protein once, DNA omitted. The specimen's table records approximately 390,000 distinct CDR3 sequences. Study results and caveats: The authors could not tell different T cell subtypes apart.

CDR3 length: 15 amino acids. The chain couples TRBV12-3 or TRBV12-4 to TRBJ2-1; TCRdb designates TRBD2, a call that cannot be tested without DNA. This clonotype was sampled from a human donor with ulcerative colitis or Crohn's disease, or a healthy co-twin of an affected twin (not recorded which). Sequenced sample: blood. The CDR3 loop reads CASSLEGNPNNEQFF.